This entry describes one T cell receptor (beta chain). The antigen remains undetermined. Each CDR3 protein is one row after TCRdb ran MiXCR on the 5' RACE reads. Of over 550,000 distinct CDR3 sequences in the sample, just over 7% were seen once. Only healthy Caucasians were enrolled as donors. The sample is drawn from a study of identical twins. Whole-study results and caveats: These conclusions were based on statistical analysis (cross-sectional, not following the same donors). Models came in too low on out-of-frame TCR alpha sharing in monozygotic twins.

The sample was also linked to a second study, of yellow fever vaccine responses in identical twins.

Sequenced material: PBMCs. The source of this sequence is a woman between 18 and 29 years old in good health.

The CDR3 reads CASSQETENLSYEQYF. The CDR3 DNA sequence: TGTGCCAGCAGCCAAGAAACGGAAAACCTCTCCTACGAGCAGTACTTC. V usage is TRBV3-1 and J usage is TRBJ2-7; D is ambiguous. Germline CDR1 is LGHDT and CDR2 is YNNKEL (reference sequence). With 0 bases removed from V and 0 bases from J, the gap between germline ends came to 12 bases. The CDR3 is 16 amino acids.